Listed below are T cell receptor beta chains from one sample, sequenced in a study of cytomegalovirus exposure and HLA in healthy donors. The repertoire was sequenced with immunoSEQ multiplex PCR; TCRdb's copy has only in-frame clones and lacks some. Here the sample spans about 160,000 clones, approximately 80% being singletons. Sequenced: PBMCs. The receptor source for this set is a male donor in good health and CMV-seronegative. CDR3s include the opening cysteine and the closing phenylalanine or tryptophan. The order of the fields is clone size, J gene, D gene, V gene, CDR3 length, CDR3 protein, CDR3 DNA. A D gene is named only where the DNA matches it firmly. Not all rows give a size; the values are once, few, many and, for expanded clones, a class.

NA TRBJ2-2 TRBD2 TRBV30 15 CAWSLAGVHTGELFF TGTGCCTGGAGCTTAGCGGGAGTCCACACCGGGGAGCTGTTTTTT
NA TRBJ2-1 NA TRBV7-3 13 CASSLGTYNEQFF TGTGCCAGCAGCTTGGGGACTTACAATGAGCAGTTCTTC
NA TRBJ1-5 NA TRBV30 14 CAWSDDSHNQPQHF TGTGCCTGGAGTGATGACAGTCACAATCAGCCCCAGCATTTT
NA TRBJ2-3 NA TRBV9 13 CASSGDFTDTQYF TGTGCCAGCAGCGGGGACTTCACAGATACGCAGTATTTT
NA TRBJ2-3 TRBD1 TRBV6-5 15 CASSAGTGGSGTQYF TGTGCCAGCAGCGCCGGAACAGGGGGCTCGGGTACGCAGTATTTT
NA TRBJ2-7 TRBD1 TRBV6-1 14 CASSEAGTGLGQYF TGTGCCAGCAGTGAAGCTGGGACAGGGCTCGGGCAGTACTTC
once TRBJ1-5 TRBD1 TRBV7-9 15 CASSFNRGDNQPQHF TGTGCCAGCAGCTTCAACAGGGGGGACAATCAGCCCCAGCATTTT
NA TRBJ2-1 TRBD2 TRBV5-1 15 CASSLDTSGDNEQFF TGCGCCAGCAGCTTAGACACTAGCGGGGACAATGAGCAGTTCTTC
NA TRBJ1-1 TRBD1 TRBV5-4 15 CASSSEDRPNTEAFF TGTGCCAGCAGCTCCGAGGACAGGCCGAACACTGAAGCTTTCTTT
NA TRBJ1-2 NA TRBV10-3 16 CAISESRDRHNYGYTF TGTGCCATCAGTGAGTCAAGAGACAGGCACAACTATGGCTACACCTTC
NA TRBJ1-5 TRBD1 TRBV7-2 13 CASSLEQGGAQHF TGTGCCAGCAGCTTAGAACAGGGGGGAGCCCAGCATTTT
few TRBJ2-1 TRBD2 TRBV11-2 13 CASSPRSGRGQFF TGTGCCAGCAGCCCGCGATCGGGGAGGGGGCAGTTCTTC
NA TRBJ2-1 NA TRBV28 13 CASSLPIASEQFF TGTGCCAGCAGTTTACCTATAGCGAGTGAGCAGTTCTTC
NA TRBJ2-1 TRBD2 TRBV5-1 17 CASSLANGRASYNEQFF TGCGCCAGCAGCTTGGCCAACGGGAGGGCCTCCTACAATGAGCAGTTCTTC
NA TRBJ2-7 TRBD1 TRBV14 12 CASSQIDRDKYF TGTGCCAGCAGCCAAATCGACAGGGATAAGTACTTC
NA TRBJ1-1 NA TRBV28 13 CAIHRERGTEAFF TGTGCCATCCACCGAGAAAGGGGTACTGAAGCTTTCTTT
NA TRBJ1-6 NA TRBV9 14 CASSSQGYNSPLHF TGTGCCAGCAGTTCCCAGGGCTATAATTCACCCCTCCACTTT
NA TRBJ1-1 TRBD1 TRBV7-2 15 CASSLYVQGATEAFF TGTGCCAGCAGCTTATATGTGCAGGGGGCGACTGAAGCTTTCTTT